The clone carrying this T cell receptor beta chain occurred a few times. The target antigen is unknown. This specimen belongs to a study of identical twins' blood T cells. Study findings and constraints: Twins reportedly had markedly more similar V usage than unrelated donors, even among out-of-frame TCRbeta clonotypes. Shared CDR3 clonotype counts between two donors mainly tracked the product of their cloneset sizes, twins included.

TCR cDNA libraries came from RNA via a modified published protocol. TCRdb used MiXCR to reprocess the 5' RACE reads, holding one entry per CDR3 protein. This repertoire shows 350,000 to 400,000 distinct CDR3 sequences, approximately 30% found once; its top ten account for 6.1%. The CDR3 has 17 residues. In germline, CDR1 is SEHNR, CDR2 FQNEAQ (reference sequence). V lost 5 bases, J lost 0 bases, and 18 bases lay in between. The TCR originated in a woman aged 18 to 55 in good health. The specimen was PBMCs. This rearrangement joins TRBV7-9 to TRBJ2-3; perhaps TRBD2 as D (5 bases). The CDR3 bases are TGTGCCAGCAGCAGGGAGCTGGGCCTTACTAGCACAGATACGCAGTATTTT. Translation: CASSRELGLTSTDTQYF.